This TCR beta chain was sequenced during a study of beta chain features in type 1 diabetes. The isolated RNA, all of it, was reverse transcribed, so expressed TCRB transcripts were what got sequenced. The protocol was immunoSEQ multiplex PCR, while the TCRdb copy is restricted to in-frame clones and leaves out a portion. This sample yields roughly 290,000 clones, of which approximately 8% are seen a single time; approximately 0.93% belongs to the top ten. The receptor was isolated from a woman younger than 35 in good health. Sequenced material: central memory CD4+ T cells from blood.

CDR3 sequence (DNA): TGCAGCGTTGAAGATAGGCGCCAGGGCACTAACACCATATATTTT. Amino acids: CSVEDRRQGTNTIYF. The genes are TRBV29-1 and TRBJ1-3, with D perhaps matching TRBD1 (5 bases). The CDR3 runs 15 residues. The V gene lost 0 bases and the J gene lost 7 bases, with 16 bases spanning the gap. In germline, CDR1 is SQVTM, CDR2 ANQGSEA.